The 14 T cell receptor beta chains reported below all come from one sample, sequenced in a study of cytomegalovirus exposure and HLA in healthy donors. The PCR ran on 60 Vbeta and 13 Jbeta primers. Produced via immunoSEQ multiplex PCR; TCRdb's table is partial and in-frame only. The table records around 180,000 clones, 79% of them present only once. Material for sequencing was PBMCs. Receptors were obtained from a woman in her fifties or sixties in good health and CMV-seronegative.

The chain carries TRBV5-4 and TRBJ2-1, with unresolved D. The CDR3 is 14 amino acids. The germline gives CDR1 SGHNT, CDR2 YYREEE (reference sequence). Trimming took 0 bases from V and 8 from J, leaving 12 bases between them. DNA for the CDR3: TGTGCCAGCAGCTTGGGGAGTAAGAGCGATGAGCAGTTCTTC. This gives the protein CASSLGSKSDEQFF.

The rearrangement joins TRBV2 to TRBJ2-7, with 11 bases lining up with TRBD1. V dropped 8 bases and J dropped 6; count of bases not matched to a gene: 12. The germline CDR1 and CDR2 sequences are SNHLY and FYNNEI. The CDR3 extends over 15 amino acids. For the CDR3, the DNA is TGTGCCAGCGGGGGACAGGGGGACCCTCTTAGCGAGCAGTACTTC. This codes for CASGGQGDPLSEQYF.

This chain links TRBV6-1 with TRBJ1-2; 7 bases are a match to TRBD1. This CDR3 has 13 residues. V shed 7 bases and J 4 bases; nucleotides not matched to a gene: 6. CDR1 is MNHNS and CDR2 is SASEGT in the germline V gene. The DNA of the CDR3 is TGTGCCAGCACCTTGACAGGGAGCTATGGCTACACCTTC. This codes for CASTLTGSYGYTF.

V gene TRBV5-4 combines with J gene TRBJ1-6; D ambiguous. Germline-derived CDR1 and CDR2 are SGHNT and YYREEE (reference sequence). The CDR3 contains 14 residues. V was pared by 4 bases and J by 6 bases, with 11 bases between. The CDR3 DNA reads TGTGCCAGCAGCAAGGACTTTGTTAATTCACCCCTCCACTTT. Protein product: CASSKDFVNSPLHF.

The V gene is TRBV7-2, the J gene TRBJ2-7; 7 positions match TRBD2. V trimming: 3 bases; J trimming: 2 bases; junction bases outside the gene matches: 7. The germline V gene encodes CDR1 SGHTA and CDR2 FQGNSA. This CDR3 region has 15 residues. The chain's CDR3 is CASSFGGGVTYEQYF. DNA of the CDR3: TGTGCCAGCAGCTTCGGCGGGGGTGTTACCTACGAGCAGTACTTC.

The rearrangement uses TRBV29-1 and TRBJ1-1; D is undetermined. This CDR3 contains 10 residues. The V end lost 7 bases, the J end lost 5 bases, and 8 bases lay between the germline ends. Germline V gives CDR1 SQVTM, CDR2 ANQGSEA. The CDR3 region is CSASETEAFF. The CDR3 bases are TGCAGCGCGTCGGAGACTGAAGCTTTCTTT.

Note on this clone: Other DNA sequences in this sample translate to the same CDR3. The chain combines TRBV5-4 with TRBJ1-2; D not certain. V lost 0 bases and J 2 bases, leaving 8 bases between the germline ends. From germline, CDR1 is SGHNT and CDR2 YYREEE (reference sequence). CDR3 length: 14 residues. The DNA for the CDR3 is TGTGCCAGCAGCTTGGAGGCAGCGAACTATGGCTACACCTTC. Translation gives CASSLEAANYGYTF.

V and J are TRBV4-1 and TRBJ2-1; 9 nucleotides match TRBD2. CDR1 and CDR2 from the germline V gene are MGHRA and YSYEKL. J lost 8 bases, V lost 4 bases, and 9 bases had no gene match. The CDR3 spans 15 residues. The chain's CDR3 is CASSRVAGGLDEQFF. DNA for the CDR3: TGCGCCAGCAGCCGAGTTGCGGGGGGGTTAGATGAGCAGTTCTTC.

This clone was found once. V is TRBV5-1 and J is TRBJ2-5; the match to TRBD1 covers 7 bases. Judging by the DNA end, TRBJ2-7 fits better; the J call may be wrong. The CDR3 has 15 amino acids. CDR1 is SGHRS, CDR2 YFSETQ, per germline. CDR3: CASRSGTVASYEQYF. The CDR3 DNA reads as TGCGCCAGCAGATCGGGGACAGTTGCGTCCTACGAGCAGTACTTC.

V usage is TRBV11-2 and J usage is TRBJ2-2; the D is unclear. This CDR3 is 15 amino acids long. V was shortened by 3 bases and J by 0 bases, with 8 bases between the two germline ends. CDR1 is SGHAT, CDR2 FQNNGV, per germline. The CDR3 DNA reads as TGTGCCAGCAGCTTTTCTCCGTCGAACACCGGGGAGCTGTTTTTT. Translation gives CASSFSPSNTGELFF. Full variable domain (remainder filled in from reference TRBV11-2 and TRBJ2-2): EAGVAQSPRYKIIEKRQSVAFWCNPISGHATLYWYQQILGQGPKLLIQFQNNGVVDDSQLPKDRFSAERLKGVDSTLKIQPAKLEDSAVYLCASSFSPSNTGELFFGEGSRLTVL.

By share, this clone ranks as medium-sized. V usage is TRBV28 and J usage is TRBJ2-7; maybe TRBD2 (6 bases). The CDR3 is 13 residues long. Deletions cut 6 bases from V and 3 bases from J, with 12 bases between. Germline assignment: CDR1 MDHEN and CDR2 SYDVKM. The CDR3 bases are TGTGCCAGCAGCTTAGCGGATTACTACGAGCAGTACTTC. Its translation is CASSLADYYEQYF.

The chain combines TRBV19 with TRBJ1-1, with D perhaps matching TRBD1 (5 bases). Trimming removed 10 bases from V and 2 bases from J, with 14 bases in between. The V gene's germline CDR1 is LNHDA and CDR2 SQIVND (reference sequence). This CDR3 contains 13 residues. This CDR3 is CATGSGPNTEAFF. DNA for the CDR3: TGTGCCACCGGGTCAGGGCCTAACACTGAAGCTTTCTTT.

The chain couples TRBV30 to TRBJ1-1, with D unclear. In germline, CDR1 is GTSNPN, CDR2 SVGIG (reference sequence). The CDR3 is 15 amino acids. V lost 3 bases, J lost 1 base, and 15 bases lay in between. The CDR3 coding sequence is TGTGCCTGGAGGCCACTCTCACTTGGGAACACTGAAGCTTTCTTT. This sequence encodes CAWRPLSLGNTEAFF.

The CDR3 loop reads CASSSRAYYGYTF. CDR3 coding DNA: TGTGCCAGCAGTTCGAGGGCCTACTATGGCTACACCTTC. The genes are TRBV27 and TRBJ1-2; D gene uncertain. CDR1 and CDR2 from the germline V gene are MNHEY and SMNVEV (reference sequence). This CDR3 region has 13 residues. V dropped 4 bases and J dropped 3 bases, with 9 bases sitting between them.